This is a list of T cell receptor beta chains from one sample in a study of shared T cell receptors in the human thymus. Data came from immunoSEQ multiplex PCR; TCRdb stores just in-frame clones and leaves some out. This table has some 640,000 clones, roughly 86% appearing once. This sample was also put to use in a study of human thymus T cells.

Sequencing input: thymocytes. The source is a boy in the first two years of life with a congenital heart defect. CDR3s include the opening cysteine and the closing phenylalanine or tryptophan. D genes are given only for firm matches. Size is omitted from some rows. Given values are once, few, many or a class for expanded clones.

TRBV2	-	-	TRBJ2-2	TGTGCCAGCACGAGAAATTCGGACACCGGGGAGCTGTTTTTT	CASTRNSDTGELFF
TRBV7-9	TRBD2	-	TRBJ2-7	TGTGCCAGCAGCTCGCACGGGGGGGGCGGGGGCTACGAGCAGTACTTC	CASSSHGGGGGYEQYF
TRBV28	-	few	TRBJ1-5	TGTGCCAGCAGTTTATCCCCGCCTAACAGGTACAATCAGCCCCAGCATTTT	CASSLSPPNRYNQPQHF
TRBV15	TRBD2	-	TRBJ2-1	TGTGCCACCAGCAGAGATGCGAGAGCGGGAGGGGGATACAATGAGCAGTTCTTC	CATSRDARAGGGYNEQFF
TRBV27	-	few	TRBJ1-5	TGTGCCAGCAGTTTACGGGGGGGCAATCAGCCCCAGCATTTT	CASSLRGGNQPQHF
TRBV5-4	-	-	TRBJ2-7	TGTGCCAGCAGCCCGGTAGCCTCAGGGGAGCAGTACTTC	CASSPVASGEQYF
TRBV13	-	-	TRBJ2-7	TGTGCCAGCAGCAAAATCGCTCCCTCTCTAGCAGGAAGGTACGAGCAGTACTTC	CASSKIAPSLAGRYEQYF
TRBV28	-	-	TRBJ1-2	TGTGCCAGCAGCCGCTATCACCAGGGAAGGAGCGGCTACACCTTC	CASSRYHQGRSGYTF
TRBV5-6	-	once	TRBJ1-5	TGTGCCAGCAGCTTGGGAGTTGACCAGGCAAGAGTTCAGCCCCAGCATTTT	CASSLGVDQARVQPQHF
TRBV19	-	-	TRBJ2-7	TGTGCCAGTAGTCCCAAGACAGGACCCTACGAGCAGTACTTC	CASSPKTGPYEQYF
TRBV5-8	TRBD1	few	TRBJ2-7	TGTGCCGGGCAGGGGGCGTTGGACGAGCAGTACTTC	CAGQGALDEQYF
TRBV5-1	-	-	TRBJ2-3	TGCGCCAGCAGCTTGGACACAGGCGCCACAGATACGCAGTATTTT	CASSLDTGATDTQYF
TRBV20-1	-	-	TRBJ1-1	TGCACTTCGAACACTGAAGCTTTCTTT	CTSNTEAFF